This TCR beta chain was identified during a study of cytomegalovirus exposure and HLA in healthy donors. As for the study in general: Samples from HLA-typed donors yielded approximately 80 million unique TCRs in an early data release. Regarding the study as a whole: Highly shared variants forming one cluster were likely a sequencing artifact. The study designated 150 to 200 TCR beta chains cytomegalovirus-associated.

The V gene's germline CDR1 is LNHNV and CDR2 YYDKDF (reference sequence). This CDR3 is built from 20 residues. Between the trimmed V and J ends, which lost 1 base and 0 bases, there was a span of 22 bases. Remarks on this clone: Its antigen is unknown.

The PCR was carried out with 60 Vbeta primers and 13 Jbeta primers. In the authors' workflow: Approximately 79 million unique TCR beta chains, about 10 million of them shared, were counted by a later analysis. TCRdb's table, derived via immunoSEQ multiplex PCR, lists solely in-frame clones and lacks some. That table is the source of V, J and clone size, and D and trimming were worked out from the DNA. Of approximately 150,000 clones detected, 75% appear once; the ten largest clones hold over 9%. This clonotype was obtained from a man younger than 35 in good health and CMV-seropositive. The sequencing input was PBMCs. This chain links TRBV15 with TRBJ2-1; D is possibly TRBD1 (6 bases). CDR3 nucleotides: TGTGCCACCAGCAGAGGGGCCCTTCAGAGGGGGAGTCACTCCTACAATGAGCAGTTCTTC. Protein sequence: CATSRGALQRGSHSYNEQFF.